This TCR beta chain derives from a study of tumor-infiltrating lymphocytes in primary liver carcinoma. Study overall: Read depth, roughly 3.65 to 7.13 million productive TCRbeta reads, did not differ significantly between tissues.

Scientists recovered RNA and DNA together from roughly 20-30 mg of unsorted bulk tissue. The input was 450 to 550 ng total RNA; TCR beta cDNA was made from it with a constant-region primer. Construction of TCR beta libraries relied on three successive nested multiplex PCR rounds employing slightly modified ARM-PCR. The study ran its first two PCR rounds for approximately 10 cycles each, using TRBV1-TRBV30 forward primers and a C-beta reverse primer. Each CDR3 protein gets one entry after TCRdb re-called the multiplex PCR reads with MiXCR. This sample has about 64,000 distinct CDR3 sequences, with about two thirds found just once. With 1 base clipped from V and 6 bases from J, the junction kept 10 bases outside the gene matches. CDR3 size: 16 residues. Study-level findings and limits: There were only about 8-25% of top clones found in all five tumor regions.

The table lists this clonotype with many counts. Its antigen is as yet unknown. The chain recombines TRBV12-3 or TRBV12-4 with TRBJ2-3; 7 bases align to TRBD2. The sample comprised liver tumor tissue from sampling region 4. The subset here: tumor region T4, right-lateral pole. This clonotype was obtained from a man in his forties with primary liver carcinoma and hepatitis B virus infection. DNA of the CDR3: TGTGCCAGCAGTTTAGATTCCAGCGGGAACACGGATACGCAGTATTTT. As protein: CASSLDSSGNTDTQYF.